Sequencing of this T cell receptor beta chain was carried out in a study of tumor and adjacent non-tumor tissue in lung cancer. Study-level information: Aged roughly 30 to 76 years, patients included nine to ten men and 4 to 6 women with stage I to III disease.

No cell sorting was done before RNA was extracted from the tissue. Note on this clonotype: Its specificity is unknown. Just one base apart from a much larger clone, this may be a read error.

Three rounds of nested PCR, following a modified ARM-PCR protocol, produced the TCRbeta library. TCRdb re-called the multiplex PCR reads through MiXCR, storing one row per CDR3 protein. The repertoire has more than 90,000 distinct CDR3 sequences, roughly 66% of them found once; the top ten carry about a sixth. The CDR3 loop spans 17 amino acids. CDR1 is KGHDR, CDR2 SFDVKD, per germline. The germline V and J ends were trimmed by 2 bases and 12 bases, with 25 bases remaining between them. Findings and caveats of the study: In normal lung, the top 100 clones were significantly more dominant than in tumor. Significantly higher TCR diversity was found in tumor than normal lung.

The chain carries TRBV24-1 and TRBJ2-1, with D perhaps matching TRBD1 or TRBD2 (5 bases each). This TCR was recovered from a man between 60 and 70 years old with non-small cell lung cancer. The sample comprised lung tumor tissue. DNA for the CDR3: TGTGCCACCAGTGATTCGCGCCGGGACCCCTCCACCCTCTCGCAGTTCTTC. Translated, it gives CATSDSRRDPSTLSQFF.